Each of the 10 T cell receptor beta chains below was sequenced from the same sample in a study of cytomegalovirus exposure and HLA in healthy donors. PCR primers comprised 60 Vbeta and 13 Jbeta primers. Profiled with immunoSEQ multiplex PCR; TCRdb holds only in-frame clones, not every one. This sample has around 150,000 clones, with around four fifths found just once. Source material: PBMCs. Source of these receptors: a boy between 2 and 15 years old in good health and CMV-seronegative.

The chain recombines TRBV9 with TRBJ1-1; D perhaps matches TRBD1 (5 bases). The CDR3 totals 13 residues. With 3 bases removed from V and 7 bases from J, the gap between germline ends came to 13 bases. Germline assignment: CDR1 SGDLS and CDR2 YYNGEE. CDR3 sequence reads: CASSGTRDIEAFF. CDR3 nucleotides: TGTGCCAGCAGCGGAACCAGGGATATTGAAGCTTTCTTT.

This clone has a handful of counts. This rearrangement joins TRBV6-5 to TRBJ1-1, with D perhaps TRBD1 (5 bases). CDR1 is MNHEY and CDR2 is SVGAGI in the germline V gene. Trimming pared 3 bases from V and 0 bases from J, leaving 14 bases between. The CDR3 covers 16 residues. CDR3 DNA sequence: TGTGCCAGCAGTTATCGCCGGTGGGGCGTGAACACTGAAGCTTTCTTT. As protein: CASSYRRWGVNTEAFF.

The chain is built from TRBV7-2 and TRBJ1-1; D call uncertain. The CDR3 is 16 amino acids. Germline CDR1 and CDR2: SGHTA and FQGNSA. Between the trimmed V and J ends, which lost 1 base and 4 bases, there was a span of 16 bases. DNA for the CDR3: TGTGCCAGCAGCTTAGGGGTTTGGAGGGTGAGCACTGAAGCTTTCTTT. Translated: CASSLGVWRVSTEAFF.

CDR3 protein: CASRPDRVLTEAFF. The CDR3 bases are TGCGCCAGCAGGCCTGACAGGGTCTTGACTGAAGCTTTCTTT. The rearrangement joins TRBV5-1 to TRBJ1-1, with 7 positions matching TRBD1. V gave up 5 bases and J gave up 5 bases; unmatched junction bases: 9. Germline V gene sequence: CDR1 SGHRS, CDR2 YFSETQ. The CDR3 is made up of 14 amino acids.

The chain uses TRBV18 and TRBJ1-6; D perhaps matches TRBD1 (5 bases). V lost 3 bases and J 7 bases, leaving 16 bases between the germline ends. In germline, CDR1 is KGHSH, CDR2 LQKENI. This CDR3 comprises 16 residues. The CDR3 coding sequence is TGTGCCAGCTCACCGGAGACGGCCAGGGCGAATTCACCCCTCCACTTT. Its translation: CASSPETARANSPLHF.

V usage is TRBV6-1 and J usage is TRBJ1-1; 8 bases align to TRBD1. After removal of 5 bases from V and 5 bases from J, the junction contained 4 bases not matched to a gene. The CDR3 length is 13 residues. Germline values: CDR1 MNHNS, CDR2 SASEGT. The CDR3 DNA follows: TGTGCCAGCAGTCCTACAGGGGGTACTGAAGCTTTCTTT. It is translated as CASSPTGGTEAFF.

The chain recombines TRBV7-2 with TRBJ2-2; TRBD1 is a possible D gene (6 bases). Trimming shortened V by 10 bases and J by 6 bases, and 18 bases separated the two germline ends. This CDR3 is 14 amino acids long. Germline values: CDR1 SGHTA, CDR2 FQGNSA. The CDR3 coding sequence is TGTGCCACCCGAACAGGGAGTCATCCCGGGGAGCTGTTTTTT. Encoded protein: CATRTGSHPGELFF. Using reference TRBV7-2 and TRBJ2-2 for the parts outside the CDR3, the full variable domain is GAGVSQSPSNKVTEKGKDVELRCDPISGHTALYWYRQSLGQGLEFLIYFQGNSAPDKSGLPSDRFSAERTGGSVSTLTIQRTQQEDSAVYLCATRTGSHPGELFFGEGSRLTVL.

The chain recombines TRBV7-3 with TRBJ2-3; 11 bases are shared with TRBD1. V lost 4 bases, J lost 6 bases, and 15 bases stayed unmatched. The germline V gene encodes CDR1 SGHTA and CDR2 FQGTGA. CDR3 size: 18 residues. The CDR3 sequence is CASSWTGGMGLATDTQYF. The CDR3 nucleotides read TGTGCCAGCAGCTGGACAGGGGGCATGGGACTAGCAACCGATACGCAGTATTTT.

In the case of this clone: Other DNA sequences in the sample encode the same CDR3. The chain employs TRBV7-9 and TRBJ1-1; no reliable D call. Trimming removed 2 bases at V and 4 bases at J, with 5 bases between. The CDR3 loop spans 12 amino acids. The germline CDR1 and CDR2 sequences are SEHNR and FQNEAQ (reference sequence). CDR3 sequence reads: CASSLSGTEAFF. The CDR3 coding sequence is TGTGCCAGCAGCTTATCCGGCACTGAAGCTTTCTTT. The variable domain in full, with the rest retrieved from reference TRBV7-9 and TRBJ1-1, is DTGVSQNPRHKITKRGQNVTFRCDPISEHNRLYWYRQTLGQGPEFLTYFQNEAQLEKSRLLSDRFSAERPKGSFSTLEIQRTEQGDSAMYLCASSLSGTEAFFGQGTRLTVV.

V is TRBV28 and J is TRBJ1-1; D might be TRBD1 (5 bases). Between the trimmed V and J ends, which lost 2 bases and 8 bases, there was a span of 9 bases. CDR1 MDHEN and CDR2 SYDVKM come from the germline V gene. CDR3 length: 12 residues. The CDR3 sequence: CASSLRRDEAFF. DNA for the CDR3: TGTGCCAGCAGTTTAAGGAGGGACGAAGCTTTCTTT.